A single sample is the source of the 10 T cell receptor beta chains below, sequenced in a study of OX40 agonist ivuxolimab in advanced cancers. TCRdb keeps only in-frame clones here, not all; method: immunoSEQ multiplex PCR. Among under 150,000 clones listed, 75% to 90% were seen once. This material consisted of CD4+ or CD8+ T cells sorted from blood, taken in a trial of the OX40 agonist ivuxolimab. The source of these receptors is an adult with an advanced solid tumor such as melanoma, head and neck, liver or kidney cancer.

This clone occurred once. The chain couples TRBV19 to TRBJ1-4, with 8 bases that match TRBD1. The CDR3 is made up of 14 amino acids. In germline, CDR1 is LNHDA, CDR2 SQIVND (reference sequence). Trimming cost V 3 bases and J 8 bases; bases outside gene matches: 5. As DNA, the CDR3 is TGTGCCAGTAGTATCACAGGGGGTCTCGAAAAACTGTTTTTT. Protein sequence: CASSITGGLEKLFF.

The chain couples TRBV27 to TRBJ2-1; 9 positions match TRBD2. The J segment lost 3 bases and the V segment lost 6 bases, leaving 9 bases of the junction unmatched. The CDR3 contains 16 residues. Germline assignment: CDR1 MNHEY and CDR2 SMNVEV (reference sequence). The DNA of the CDR3 is TGTGCCAGCAGCCTAGCCGCGGGGGGGCTCTACAATGAGCAGTTCTTC. It translates to CASSLAAGGLYNEQFF.

The J gene is TRBJ2-1, the V gene TRBV5-5; D not resolved. Trimming shortened V by 4 bases and J by 0 bases, and 11 bases separated the two germline ends. CDR1 is SGHKS and CDR2 is YYEKEE in the germline V gene (reference sequence). This CDR3 contains 15 residues. The chain's CDR3 is CASSIHEASYNEQFF. For the CDR3, the DNA is TGTGCCAGCAGCATCCACGAGGCCTCCTACAATGAGCAGTTCTTC.

The V call is TRBV18, the J call TRBJ2-1, with 9 positions matching TRBD2. Germline CDR1 is KGHSH and CDR2 is LQKENI. V trimming: 3 bases; J trimming: 8 bases; junction bases outside the gene matches: 11. The CDR3 covers 16 residues. CDR3: CASSPRGAGGAYEQFF. CDR3 in DNA: TGTGCCAGCTCACCGAGAGGTGCGGGGGGGGCCTATGAGCAGTTCTTC.

This chain joins TRBV7-2 and TRBJ2-7; 8 bases agree with TRBD1. V gave up 5 bases and J gave up 7 bases; unmatched junction bases: 7. CDR1 is SGHTA and CDR2 is FQGNSA in the germline V gene. The CDR3 has 13 residues. The CDR3 bases are TGTGCCAGCAGCCAGACAGGGGTGCGGGAGCAGTACTTC. Its translation: CASSQTGVREQYF.

The V gene is TRBV5-6, the J gene TRBJ2-4, with TRBD2 as a possible D gene (5 bases). The germline CDR1 and CDR2 sequences are SGHDT and YYEEEE. V shed 4 bases and J shed 6 bases, with 14 bases lying between them. The CDR3 totals 14 residues. This CDR3 is CASSLNLRGNIQYF. The CDR3 DNA is TGTGCCAGCAGCCTAAATCTTCGGGGAAACATTCAGTACTTC.

V is TRBV6-5 and J is TRBJ1-5, with D perhaps TRBD1 (6 bases). Germline-derived CDR1 and CDR2 are MNHEY and SVGAGI. The V gene lost 8 bases and the J gene lost 5 bases, with 13 bases spanning the gap. The CDR3 is 13 residues long. The CDR3 is CASRGGQHQPQHF. CDR3 DNA sequence: TGTGCCAGCCGGGGGGGGCAACATCAGCCCCAGCATTTT.

The rearrangement links TRBV7-8 to TRBJ2-6; possibly TRBD2 for D (5 bases). V was shortened by 1 base and J by 3 bases, with 13 bases between the two germline ends. CDR3 length: 17 amino acids. CDR1 SGHVS and CDR2 FQNEAQ come from the germline V gene. The CDR3 DNA is TGTGCCAGCAGCTTAGGCCCTCGAGACTATGGGGCCAACGTCCTGACTTTC. Translation gives CASSLGPRDYGANVLTF. Variable domain in full (rest from reference TRBV7-8 and TRBJ2-6): GAGVSQSPRYKVAKRGQDVALRCDPISGHVSLFWYQQALGQGPEFLTYFQNEAQLDKSGLPSDRFFAERPEGSVSTLKIQRTQQEDSAVYLCASSLGPRDYGANVLTFGAGSRLTVL.

The chain links TRBV7-2 to TRBJ2-5; the match to TRBD1 covers 8 bases. The CDR3 sequence is 15 residues long. With 2 bases clipped from V and 3 bases from J, the junction kept 5 bases outside the gene matches. The V gene's germline CDR1 is SGHTA and CDR2 FQGNSA. The CDR3 protein is CASSLWGQEEETQYF. Written as DNA, the CDR3 is TGTGCCAGCAGCTTATGGGGACAGGAAGAAGAGACCCAGTACTTC. The variable domain in full, with the rest retrieved from reference TRBV7-2 and TRBJ2-5, is GAGVSQSPSNKVTEKGKDVELRCDPISGHTALYWYRQSLGQGLEFLIYFQGNSAPDKSGLPSDRFSAERTGGSVSTLTIQRTQQEDSAVYLCASSLWGQEEETQYFGPGTRLLVL.

V usage is TRBV6-5 and J usage is TRBJ1-4; TRBD1 might be the D (6 bases). V was pared by 7 bases and J by 3 bases, with 15 bases between. CDR3 size: 15 residues. Germline V gene data show CDR1 as MNHEY and CDR2 as SVGAGI. This CDR3 is CASMGAPGSNEKLFF. The CDR3 bases are TGTGCCAGCATGGGGGCCCCAGGGTCTAATGAAAAACTGTTTTTT.